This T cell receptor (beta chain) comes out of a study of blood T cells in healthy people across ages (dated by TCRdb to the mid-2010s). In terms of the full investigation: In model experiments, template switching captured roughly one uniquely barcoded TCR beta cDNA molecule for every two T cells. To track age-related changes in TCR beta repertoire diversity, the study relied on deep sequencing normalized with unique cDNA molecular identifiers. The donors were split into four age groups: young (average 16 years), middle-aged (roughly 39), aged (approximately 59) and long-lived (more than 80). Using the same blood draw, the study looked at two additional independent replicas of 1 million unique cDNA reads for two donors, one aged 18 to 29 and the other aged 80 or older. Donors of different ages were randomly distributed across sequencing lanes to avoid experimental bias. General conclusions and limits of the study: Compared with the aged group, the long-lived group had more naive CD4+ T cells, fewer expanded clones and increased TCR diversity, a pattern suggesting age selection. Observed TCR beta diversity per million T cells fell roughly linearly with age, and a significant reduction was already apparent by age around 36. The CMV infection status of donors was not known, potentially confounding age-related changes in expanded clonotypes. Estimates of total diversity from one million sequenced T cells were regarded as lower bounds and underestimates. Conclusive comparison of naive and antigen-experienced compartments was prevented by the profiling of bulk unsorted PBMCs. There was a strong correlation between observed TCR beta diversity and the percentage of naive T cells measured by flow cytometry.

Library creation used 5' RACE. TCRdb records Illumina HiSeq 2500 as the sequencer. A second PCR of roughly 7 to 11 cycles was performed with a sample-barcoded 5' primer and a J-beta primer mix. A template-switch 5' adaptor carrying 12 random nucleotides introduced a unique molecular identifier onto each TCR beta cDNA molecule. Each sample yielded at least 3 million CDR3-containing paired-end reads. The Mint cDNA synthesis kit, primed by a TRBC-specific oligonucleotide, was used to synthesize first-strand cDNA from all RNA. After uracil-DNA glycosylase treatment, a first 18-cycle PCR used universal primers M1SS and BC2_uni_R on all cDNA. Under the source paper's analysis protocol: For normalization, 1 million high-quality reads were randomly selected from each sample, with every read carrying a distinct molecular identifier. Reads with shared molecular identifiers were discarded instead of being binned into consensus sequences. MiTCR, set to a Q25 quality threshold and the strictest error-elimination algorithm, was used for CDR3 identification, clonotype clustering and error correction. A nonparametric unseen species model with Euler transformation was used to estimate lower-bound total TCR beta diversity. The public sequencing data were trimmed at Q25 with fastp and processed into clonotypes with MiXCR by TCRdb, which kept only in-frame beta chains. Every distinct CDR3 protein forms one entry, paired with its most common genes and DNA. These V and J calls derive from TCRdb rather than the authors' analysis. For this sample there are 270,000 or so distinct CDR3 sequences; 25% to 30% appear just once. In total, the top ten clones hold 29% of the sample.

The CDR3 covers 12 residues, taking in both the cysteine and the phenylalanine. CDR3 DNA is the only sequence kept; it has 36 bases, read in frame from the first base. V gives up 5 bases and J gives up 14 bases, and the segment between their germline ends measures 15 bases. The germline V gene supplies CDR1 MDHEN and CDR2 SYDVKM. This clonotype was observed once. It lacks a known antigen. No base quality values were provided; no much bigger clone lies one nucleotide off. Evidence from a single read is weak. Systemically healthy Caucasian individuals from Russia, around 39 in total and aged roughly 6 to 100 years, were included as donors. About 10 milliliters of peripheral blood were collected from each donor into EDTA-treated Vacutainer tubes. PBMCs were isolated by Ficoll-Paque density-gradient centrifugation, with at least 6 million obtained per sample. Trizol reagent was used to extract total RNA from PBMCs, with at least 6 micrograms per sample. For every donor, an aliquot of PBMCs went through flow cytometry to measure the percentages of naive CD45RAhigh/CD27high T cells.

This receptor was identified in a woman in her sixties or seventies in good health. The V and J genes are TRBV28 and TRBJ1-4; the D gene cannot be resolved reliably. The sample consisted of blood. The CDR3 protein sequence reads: CASSPEGLVLFF. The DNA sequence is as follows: TGTGCCAGCAGTCCCGAAGGACTGGTCCTGTTTTTT.